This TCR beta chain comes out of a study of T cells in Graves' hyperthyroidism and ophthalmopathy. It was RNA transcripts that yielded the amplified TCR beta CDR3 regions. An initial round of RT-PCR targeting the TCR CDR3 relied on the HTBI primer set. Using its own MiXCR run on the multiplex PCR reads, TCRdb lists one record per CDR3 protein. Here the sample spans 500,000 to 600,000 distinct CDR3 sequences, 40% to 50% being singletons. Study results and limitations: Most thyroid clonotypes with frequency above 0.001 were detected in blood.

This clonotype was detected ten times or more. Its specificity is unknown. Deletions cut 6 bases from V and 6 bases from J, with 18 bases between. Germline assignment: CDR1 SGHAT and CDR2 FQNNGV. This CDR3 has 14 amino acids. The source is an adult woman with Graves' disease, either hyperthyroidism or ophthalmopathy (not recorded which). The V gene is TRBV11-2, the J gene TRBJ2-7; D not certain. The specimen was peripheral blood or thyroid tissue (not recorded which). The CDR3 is CASRIGLASGEQYF. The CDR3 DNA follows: TGTGCCAGCAGGATCGGGCTGGCTTCTGGCGAGCAGTACTTC.